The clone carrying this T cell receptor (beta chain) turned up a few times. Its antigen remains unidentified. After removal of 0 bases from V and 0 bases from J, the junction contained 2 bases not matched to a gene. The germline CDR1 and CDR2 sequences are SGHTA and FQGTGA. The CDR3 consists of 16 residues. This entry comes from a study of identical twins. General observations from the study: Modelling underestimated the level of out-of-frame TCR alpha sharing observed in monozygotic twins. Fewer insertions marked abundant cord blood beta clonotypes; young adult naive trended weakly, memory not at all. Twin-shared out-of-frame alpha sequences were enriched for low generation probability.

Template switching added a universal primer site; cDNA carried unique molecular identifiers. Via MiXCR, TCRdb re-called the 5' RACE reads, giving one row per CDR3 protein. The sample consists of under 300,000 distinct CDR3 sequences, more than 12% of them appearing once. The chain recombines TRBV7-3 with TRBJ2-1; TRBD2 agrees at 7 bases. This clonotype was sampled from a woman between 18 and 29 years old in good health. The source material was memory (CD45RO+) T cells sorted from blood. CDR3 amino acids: CASSLTGGSSYNEQFF. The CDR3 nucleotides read TGTGCCAGCAGCTTAACGGGGGGGAGCTCCTACAATGAGCAGTTCTTC.